This T cell receptor beta chain derives from a study of T cell changes during pregnancy in multiple sclerosis. TCRdb's table, derived via immunoSEQ multiplex PCR, lists solely in-frame clones and lacks some. The profile covers approximately 120,000 clones, with roughly 97% appearing a single time and around 0.46% taken by the ten largest. This CDR3 region has 18 residues. Germline CDR1 reads SGHNT; CDR2 reads YYREEE (reference sequence). V lost 4 bases, J lost 1 base, and 14 bases stayed unmatched. The chain links TRBV5-4 to TRBJ2-1; 7 bases map to TRBD2. This receptor was obtained from a female donor with multiple sclerosis, enrolled in a pregnancy study. This sample comprised peripheral blood, obtained after pregnancy. CDR3 coding DNA: TGTGCCAGCAGCCAAGGGACCGGGAGACTAGCTTCCTACAATGAGCAGTTCTTC. This gives the protein CASSQGTGRLASYNEQFF. The complete variable domain, with remaining parts taken from reference TRBV5-4 and TRBJ2-1, reads ETGVTQSPTHLIKTRGQQVTLRCSSQSGHNTVSWYQQALGQGPQFIFQYYREEENGRGNFPPRFSGLQFPNYSSELNVNALELDDSALYLCASSQGTGRLASYNEQFFGPGTRLTVL.